The rows below give T cell receptor beta chains drawn from one sample of a study of early T cells in non-severe SARS-CoV-2 infection. TCRdb analysed the 5' RACE reads with MiXCR anew, one entry per CDR3 protein. The table records 60,000 or so distinct CDR3 sequences, 10% to 15% of them present only once. The sample consisted of whole blood, taken at baseline. All receptors derive from an adult who was a healthcare worker with PCR-confirmed SARS-CoV-2 infection or an uninfected control (not recorded which). Each CDR3 is given with its conserved first and last residue. Each record gives: CDR3 protein, V gene, J gene.

CDR3 protein: CASSLKTDNTGELFF
V gene: TRBV5-4
J gene: TRBJ2-2

CDR3 protein: CSVLRPRQGTYNEQFF
V gene: TRBV29-1
J gene: TRBJ2-1

CDR3 protein: CASSIGTSGGNEQFF
V gene: TRBV27
J gene: TRBJ2-1

CDR3 protein: CASSYFGGEQYF
V gene: TRBV6-5
J gene: TRBJ2-7

CDR3 protein: CASTKAESYEQYF
V gene: TRBV12-3/TRBV12-4
J gene: TRBJ2-7

CDR3 protein: CASSYGGPREAFF
V gene: TRBV6-2/TRBV6-3
J gene: TRBJ1-1

CDR3 protein: CASSSDRYSGMKSSYNEQFF
V gene: TRBV5-1
J gene: TRBJ2-1

CDR3 protein: CASSPVLGANVLTF
V gene: TRBV5-6
J gene: TRBJ2-6

CDR3 protein: CASRPGGAFEAFF
V gene: TRBV28
J gene: TRBJ1-1

CDR3 protein: CASSLVRTGTQGHEQFF
V gene: TRBV7-9
J gene: TRBJ2-1

CDR3 protein: CASTQTGSTDTQYF
V gene: TRBV11-2
J gene: TRBJ2-3

CDR3 protein: CASSLGGGTDTDTQYF
V gene: TRBV28
J gene: TRBJ2-3

CDR3 protein: CASTQGDGYTF
V gene: TRBV6-2/TRBV6-3
J gene: TRBJ1-2

CDR3 protein: CASSKPGQGTIQYF
V gene: TRBV6-2/TRBV6-3
J gene: TRBJ2-4

CDR3 protein: CASSELSPTDTQYF
V gene: TRBV2
J gene: TRBJ2-3

CDR3 protein: CASSFSVGNQPQHF
V gene: TRBV11-2
J gene: TRBJ1-5

CDR3 protein: CASSQEGGGSLDTQYF
V gene: TRBV4-3
J gene: TRBJ2-3

CDR3 protein: CASSLSGGLDIRETQYF
V gene: TRBV12-3/TRBV12-4
J gene: TRBJ2-5

CDR3 protein: CASSTSNQPQHF
V gene: TRBV12-3/TRBV12-4
J gene: TRBJ1-5

CDR3 protein: CATSRDREEHLAKNIQYF
V gene: TRBV15
J gene: TRBJ2-4

CDR3 protein: CASSLLPGQGSLNTEAFF
V gene: TRBV5-1
J gene: TRBJ1-1

CDR3 protein: CASSQDTSGGYNEQFF
V gene: TRBV4-2
J gene: TRBJ2-1

CDR3 protein: CASSTGDVAVGSKHLTDTQYF
V gene: TRBV5-1
J gene: TRBJ2-3

CDR3 protein: CSVESQVTYEQYF
V gene: TRBV29-1
J gene: TRBJ2-7

CDR3 protein: CASSTLPGLQMNEQFF
V gene: TRBV7-9
J gene: TRBJ2-1